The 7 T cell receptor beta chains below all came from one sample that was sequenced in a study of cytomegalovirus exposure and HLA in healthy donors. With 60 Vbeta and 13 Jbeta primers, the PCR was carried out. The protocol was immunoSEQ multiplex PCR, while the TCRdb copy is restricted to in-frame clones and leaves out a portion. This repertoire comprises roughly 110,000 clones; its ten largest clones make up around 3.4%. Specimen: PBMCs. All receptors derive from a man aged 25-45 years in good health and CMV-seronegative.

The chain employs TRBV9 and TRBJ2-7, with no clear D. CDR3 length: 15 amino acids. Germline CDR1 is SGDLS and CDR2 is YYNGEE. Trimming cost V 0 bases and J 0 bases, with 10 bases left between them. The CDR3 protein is CASSVGVRSSYEQYF. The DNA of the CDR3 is TGTGCCAGCAGCGTAGGTGTGCGAAGCTCCTACGAGCAGTACTTC.

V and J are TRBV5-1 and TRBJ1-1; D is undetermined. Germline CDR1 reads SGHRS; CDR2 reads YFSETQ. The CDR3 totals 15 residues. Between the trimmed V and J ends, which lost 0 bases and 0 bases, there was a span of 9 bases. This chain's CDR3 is CASSLEGGLNTEAFF. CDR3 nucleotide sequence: TGCGCCAGCAGCTTGGAGGGAGGGCTGAACACTGAAGCTTTCTTT.

In nucleotides, the CDR3 is TGCGCCAGCAGCTCGGGGGGACGCGGTGACTATGGCTACACCTTC. Translation gives CASSSGGRGDYGYTF. This chain uses TRBV5-1 with TRBJ1-2, with D perhaps TRBD1 (5 bases). CDR3 length: 15 amino acids. In germline, CDR1 is SGHRS, CDR2 YFSETQ. Trimming shortened V by 3 bases and J by 3 bases, and 15 bases separated the two germline ends.

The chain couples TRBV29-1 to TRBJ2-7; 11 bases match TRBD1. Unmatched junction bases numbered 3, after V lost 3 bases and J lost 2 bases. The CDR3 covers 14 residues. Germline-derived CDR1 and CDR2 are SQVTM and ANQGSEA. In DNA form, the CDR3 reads TGCAGCGTTGAGGGGACAGGGGGGACCTACGAGCAGTACTTC. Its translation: CSVEGTGGTYEQYF.

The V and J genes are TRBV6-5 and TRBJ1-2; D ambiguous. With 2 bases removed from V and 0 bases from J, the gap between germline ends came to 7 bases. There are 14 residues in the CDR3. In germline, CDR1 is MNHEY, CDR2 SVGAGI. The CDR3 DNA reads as TGTGCCAGCAGTTACGAGGGCCCTAACTATGGCTACACCTTC. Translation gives CASSYEGPNYGYTF.

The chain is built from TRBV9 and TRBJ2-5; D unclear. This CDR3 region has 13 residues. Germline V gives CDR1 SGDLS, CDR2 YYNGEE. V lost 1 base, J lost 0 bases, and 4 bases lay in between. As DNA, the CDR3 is TGTGCCAGCAGCGTATCTTACCAAGAGACCCAGTACTTC. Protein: CASSVSYQETQYF.

CDR3 loop: CASSFYAGGDYGYTF. The DNA of the CDR3 is TGTGCCAGCAGCTTCTATGCAGGGGGCGACTATGGCTACACCTTC. This chain links TRBV5-6 with TRBJ1-2; 8 positions match TRBD1. The CDR3 loop spans 15 amino acids. The V gene's germline CDR1 is SGHDT and CDR2 YYEEEE. The J segment lost 3 bases and the V segment lost 2 bases, leaving 6 bases of the junction unmatched.